The next 23 T cell receptor beta chains were all read from a single sample in a study of T-cell reconstitution after alpha-beta-depleted transplantation in children (TCRdb year 2016). The sample's treatment or condition, from its label and the paper: allogeneic hematopoietic cell transplantation with graft depleted of TCRalphabeta T cells and CD19 B cells. The receptor library was made with PCR. The sequencer listed for this sample is Illumina HiSeq 2500. TCR library preparation used molecular barcoding, with unique molecular identifiers applied to normalize quantification of the TCRbeta repertoire. TCRdb cleaned the public reads at Q25 with fastp, built clones with MiXCR and kept in-frame beta chains. Every distinct CDR3 protein forms one entry, paired with its most common genes and DNA. Recorded for this sample are over 200,000 distinct CDR3 sequences; about a tenth of them occurred a single time. Roughly 27% of the sample comes from the top ten.

The input for sequencing was PBMCs, taken before TCRalphabeta/CD19-depleted stem cell transplant. Every receptor here comes from a child less than two years old with acute myeloid leukemia, due to receive a stem cell transplant.

This clonotype was seen many times. V and J are TRBV20-1 and TRBJ1-1, with 7 nucleotides matching TRBD1. The V gene's germline CDR1 is DFQATT and CDR2 SNEGSKA (reference sequence). J was trimmed by 4 bases and V by 5 bases; bases with no gene match: 7. The CDR3 is made up of 13 amino acids. CDR3 region: CSASGGLGTEAFF. The CDR3 nucleotides read TGCAGTGCTTCAGGGGGACTGGGCACTGAAGCTTTCTTT.

This clonotype has at least ten counts. Written as DNA, the CDR3 is TGCGCCAGCAGCCAACTAGCGGGAGAAAGCAATGAGCAGTTCTTC. Protein sequence: CASSQLAGESNEQFF. V and J are TRBV5-1 and TRBJ2-1, with 11 bases aligning to TRBD2. Germline trimming cut 4 bases from V and 6 bases from J; bases unmatched to any gene: 6. Germline V gene lookup returns CDR1 SGHRS and CDR2 YFSETQ. CDR3 size: 15 residues.

This clonotype appeared many times. The chain couples TRBV11-3 to TRBJ2-7; D is unresolved. The V gene's germline CDR1 is SGHNT and CDR2 YENEEA. The CDR3 consists of 15 residues. V lost 1 base and J lost 2, with 12 bases in between. This chain's CDR3 is CASSLGLVGTYEQYF. Written as DNA, the CDR3 is TGTGCCAGCAGCTTAGGTTTAGTAGGAACCTACGAGCAGTACTTC.

As concerns this clonotype: A much larger clone lies a single base off, so this may be a read error. This sequence joins TRBV10-3 and TRBJ2-7; no clear D. Looked up from germline, CDR1 is ENHRY and CDR2 is SYGVKD. The CDR3 loop spans 12 amino acids. The CDR3 loop is CAIGLSSYELYF. The CDR3 nucleotides are TGTGCCATCGGCCTGAGCTCCTACGAGCTGTACTTC.

This clonotype was seen at least ten times. The genes are TRBV6-2 or TRBV6-3 and TRBJ1-1; TRBD1 is a possible D gene (6 bases). Germline values: CDR1 MNHEY, CDR2 SVGEGT. The CDR3 totals 14 residues. V lost 6 bases to trimming and J lost 7 bases, with 18 bases between them. The CDR3 bases are TGTGCCAGCAGCTCTTCGGGGGGGCGCGTTGAAGCTTTCTTT. Protein sequence: CASSSSGGRVEAFF.

This clonotype came up many times. The V and J genes are TRBV20-1 and TRBJ2-2; the match to TRBD1 covers 9 bases. J was trimmed by 2 bases and V by 4 bases; bases with no gene match: 2. This CDR3 spans 14 amino acids. Per the germline V gene, CDR1 is DFQATT and CDR2 is SNEGSKA (reference sequence). Here the CDR3 reads CSATTGGNTGELFF. The CDR3 DNA reads TGCAGTGCTACGACAGGGGGTAACACCGGGGAGCTGTTTTTT.

The chain carries TRBV21-1 and TRBJ2-5; the table's D call, TRBD1, has no DNA check behind it. TRBV21-1 is noted as a pseudogene. This CDR3 region has 17 residues. The CDR3 region is CASSKEFALLKQETQYF. The CDR3, as DNA: TGTGCCAGCAGCAAAGAATTCGCCCTTCTTAAACAAGAGACCCAGTACTTC.

This clonotype was detected many times. The V gene is TRBV2, the J gene TRBJ2-3, with D perhaps assigned TRBD1 or TRBD2 (5 bases each). The germline CDR1 and CDR2 sequences are SNHLY and FYNNEI. V was shortened by 10 bases and J by 2 bases, with 22 bases between the two germline ends. The CDR3 covers 16 residues. CDR3 DNA sequence: TGTGCCATTCCCCCAGAGGGGCGGCCTACCACAGATACGCAGTATTTT. This translates into CAIPPEGRPTTDTQYF. The full variable domain, in which reference TRBV2 and TRBJ2-3 provide the parts outside the CDR3, is EPEVTQTPSHQVTQMGQEVILRCVPISNHLYFYWYRQILGQKVEFLVSFYNNEISEKSEIFDDQFSVERPDGSNFTLKIRSTKLEDSAMYFCAIPPEGRPTTDTQYFGPGTRLTVL.

This clonotype was detected many times. The chain joins TRBV5-5 to TRBJ2-5; D not resolved. Trimming stripped 1 base from V and 0 bases from J, with 4 bases between. Germline V lookup: CDR1 SGHKS, CDR2 YYEKEE (reference sequence). This CDR3 comprises 13 residues. The CDR3 DNA sequence: TGTGCCAGCAGCTTGTACGACCAAGAGACCCAGTACTTC. It specifies CASSLYDQETQYF. The entire variable domain, with the rest obtained from reference TRBV5-5 and TRBJ2-5, is as follows: DAGVTQSPTHLIKTRGQQVTLRCSPISGHKSVSWYQQVLGQGPQFIFQYYEKEERGRGNFPDRFSARQFPNYSSELNVNALLLGDSALYLCASSLYDQETQYFGPGTRLLVL.

This clonotype was observed at least ten times. The chain is built from TRBV18 and TRBJ2-2, with a weak D call TRBD1 (5 bases). There are 15 residues in the CDR3. Germline CDR1 reads KGHSH; CDR2 reads LQKENI. V lost 2 bases and J lost 1, with 8 bases in between. CDR3: CASSPGALNTGELFF. DNA for the CDR3: TGTGCCAGCTCACCAGGGGCGCTGAACACCGGGGAGCTGTTTTTT.

This clonotype occurred many times. The rearrangement uses TRBV12-3 or TRBV12-4 and TRBJ1-2; D ambiguous. V lost 1 base and J lost 6, with 0 bases in between. The CDR3 has 10 residues. The CDR3 DNA sequence: TGTGCCAGCAGTTTAGATGGCTACACCTTC. As protein: CASSLDGYTF.

This chain uses TRBV7-6 with TRBJ2-7; 8 bases are a match to TRBD2. The CDR3 is made up of 15 amino acids. CDR1 is SGHVS, CDR2 FNYEAQ, per germline. V shed 4 bases and J 4 bases; nucleotides not matched to a gene: 9. The CDR3 DNA reads TGTGCCAGCAGCTCGTTAGCGGGAAATCGATACGAGCAGTACTTC. It encodes CASSSLAGNRYEQYF.

This chain uses TRBV25-1 with TRBJ2-1, with TRBD2 identical over 8 bases. The J segment lost 7 bases and the V segment lost 3 bases, leaving 8 bases of the junction unmatched. Per the germline V gene, CDR1 is MGHDK and CDR2 is SYGVNS. The CDR3 runs to 15 residues. DNA for the CDR3: TGTGCCAGCAGTGACCAGCTCGGGAGGGTAAATGAGCAGTTCTTC. It is translated as CASSDQLGRVNEQFF.

The rearrangement links TRBV4-2 to TRBJ2-1; D is unclear. This CDR3 spans 15 amino acids. The V and J ends lost 4 bases and 6 bases respectively, with 16 bases between them. Germline V gives CDR1 LGHNA, CDR2 YNFKEQ. This CDR3 is CASSPAPRQSNEQFF. The CDR3 nucleotides are TGTGCCAGCAGCCCCGCCCCTAGACAAAGCAATGAGCAGTTCTTC.

This clonotype showed up many times. The CDR3 sequence: CASSFSSDKNTGELFF. The CDR3 bases are TGTGCCAGCTCATTTTCCTCGGACAAGAACACCGGGGAGCTGTTTTTT. The chain has TRBV18 and TRBJ2-2; tentatively, D is TRBD1 (5 bases). The V and J ends lost 5 bases and 1 base respectively, with 14 bases between them. Per the germline V gene, CDR1 is KGHSH and CDR2 is LQKENI. The CDR3 extends over 16 amino acids.

This clonotype was observed a few times. This chain joins TRBV7-2 and TRBJ1-2, with D maybe TRBD1 (5 bases). Trimming left V 2 bases short and J 6 bases short, with 13 bases between. The germline V gene encodes CDR1 SGHTA and CDR2 FQGNSA. The CDR3 has 14 residues. The CDR3 sequence: CASSLTVGTHGYTF. The CDR3 DNA follows: TGTGCCAGCAGCTTAACTGTAGGGACTCATGGCTACACCTTC. Complete variable domain (other parts from reference TRBV7-2 and TRBJ1-2): GAGVSQSPSNKVTEKGKDVELRCDPISGHTALYWYRQSLGQGLEFLIYFQGNSAPDKSGLPSDRFSAERTGGSVSTLTIQRTQQEDSAVYLCASSLTVGTHGYTFGSGTRLTVV.

This clonotype was counted many times. The chain carries TRBV2 and TRBJ1-2; D remains ambiguous. Per the germline V gene, CDR1 is SNHLY and CDR2 is FYNNEI. CDR3 size: 12 residues. The V end was cut by 3 bases, the J end by 5 bases, with 7 bases between. CDR3 DNA: TGTGCCAGCAGTGACTTGGGATATGGCTACACCTTC. Its translation: CASSDLGYGYTF.

This clonotype appeared many times. The chain carries TRBV5-1 and TRBJ2-2; possible D gene TRBD1, 5 bases. This CDR3 is built from 16 residues. Per the germline V gene, CDR1 is SGHRS and CDR2 is YFSETQ. The V end lost 1 base, the J end lost 2 bases, and 12 bases lay between the germline ends. The CDR3 spells CASSLRQKGNTGELFF. The CDR3 DNA sequence: TGCGCCAGCAGCTTGAGACAGAAGGGAAACACCGGGGAGCTGTTTTTT.

This clonotype has at least ten counts. V gene TRBV9 combines with J gene TRBJ2-2; a possible D gene is TRBD1 (7 bases). The CDR3 contains 14 residues. V shed 4 bases and J shed 7 bases, with 14 bases lying between them. The germline V gene encodes CDR1 SGDLS and CDR2 YYNGEE. CDR3 DNA: TGTGCCAGCAGCCCCCGACAGGGAGGCGGGGAGCTGTTTTTT. Translation gives CASSPRQGGGELFF.

Details on this clonotype: This clone may be a read error of a much larger clone one base away. This rearrangement joins TRBV6-1 to TRBJ2-2, with a possible D match to TRBD2 (5 bases). CDR1 MNHNS and CDR2 SASEGT come from the germline V gene. The CDR3 contains 13 residues. CDR3 loop: CASSHAGTEELFF. CDR3 in DNA: TGTGCCAGCAGCCACGCGGGTACCGAGGAGCTGTTTTTT.

Remarks on this clonotype: A much larger clone differs by one base, so this may be a read error. The rearrangement uses TRBV11-1 and TRBJ1-5; no firm D call. Judging by the DNA end, TRBJ2-3 fits better; the J call may be wrong. This CDR3 spans 14 amino acids. Germline values: CDR1 SGHAT, CDR2 FQDESV (reference sequence). CDR3 coding DNA: TGTGCCAGCAGCTCACCGGGCCTCAATCAGCCCCAGTATTTT. As protein: CASSSPGLNQPQYF.

Ten or more counts support this clonotype. The chain links TRBV18 to TRBJ2-1, with 7 bases aligning to TRBD2. V dropped 3 bases and J dropped 4; count of bases not matched to a gene: 9. This CDR3 spans 16 amino acids. CDR1 is KGHSH and CDR2 is LQKENI in the germline V gene. CDR3 amino acids: CASSPPSGRMYNEQFF. CDR3 sequence (DNA): TGTGCCAGCTCACCCCCATCCGGGAGGATGTACAATGAGCAGTTCTTC. Looking up the rest from reference TRBV18 and TRBJ2-1 gives the full variable domain: NAGVMQNPRHLVRRRGQEARLRCSPMKGHSHVYWYRQLPEEGLKFMVYLQKENIIDESGMPKERFSAEFPKEGPSILRIQQVVRGDSAAYFCASSPPSGRMYNEQFFGPGTRLTVL.

In this sample, this clonotype turned up many times. J is TRBJ2-7 and V is TRBV20-1; 12 nucleotides match TRBD2. The V and J ends lost 3 bases and 6 bases, in that order; junction bases with no gene match: 9. The CDR3 spans 15 residues. Looked up from germline, CDR1 is DFQATT and CDR2 is SNEGSKA (reference sequence). Written as DNA, the CDR3 is TGCAGTGCTAGCCTGCTAGCGGGGGGGAGGGGCGAGCAGTACTTC. It is translated as CSASLLAGGRGEQYF.